The present TCR beta chain was sequenced within a study of T cells in tuberculosis. Germline V gene data show CDR1 as KGHSH and CDR2 as LQKENI. CDR3 length equals 14 residues. V lost 6 bases to trimming and J lost 5 bases; unmatched junction nucleotides: 7. Sorting used thawed, overnight-rested PBMC stained with anti-CD3, a viability dye and GMM-loaded CD1B tetramer. C32 glucose monomycolate from Rhodococcus equi was loaded onto the CD1B tetramers. The method was immunoSEQ multiplex PCR; TCRdb's version includes in-frame clones alone and lacks a portion of them. The sample includes approximately 58,000 clones, 88% of them seen just once.

The sequenced sample consisted of CD1b-GMM tetramer-negative cells sorted from PBMCs. The receptor was isolated from an adult woman with latent tuberculosis. This chain connects TRBV18 to TRBJ2-5, with 9 nucleotides matching TRBD1. CDR3 residues: CASSSTGGEETQYF. The CDR3 nucleotides are TGTGCCAGCTCGTCAACAGGGGGCGAGGAGACCCAGTACTTC.